One and the same sample provided the 17 T cell receptor beta chains below, sequenced in a study of regulatory T cells in long-lasting Graves disease. Time point reported: persistent/refractory GD, antithyroid drugs over 5 years with positive TRAb. From PBMCs, RNA was extracted and then used to make the TCR library. In building TCR beta libraries, iRepertoire HTBI primers were used together with Arm-PCR of CDR3 regions. TCRdb reprocessed the multiplex PCR reads with MiXCR, giving one entry per CDR3 protein. Of 360,000 or so distinct CDR3 sequences in the sample, roughly 24% were seen once. The sequenced sample was peripheral blood mononuclear cells (PBMCs), obtained when the disease was refractory, from a patient treated with antithyroid drugs. These TCRs come from a woman aged 40 to 49 with Graves disease.

The table lists this clonotype with a few counts. The chain joins TRBV12-3 or TRBV12-4 to TRBJ2-1; possibly TRBD2 for D (5 bases). The CDR3 is 17 amino acids. V was shortened by 4 bases and J by 2 bases, with 18 bases between the two germline ends. For the CDR3, the DNA is TGTGCCAGCAGTTGGGTGACGGGATCCGGGACCTACAATGAGCAGTTCTTC. Its protein is CASSWVTGSGTYNEQFF.

This clonotype was picked up many times. The gene calls are TRBV2 and TRBJ2-5; 13 nucleotides align to TRBD2. V was pared by 6 bases and J by 5 bases, with 9 bases of the junction left unmatched. The CDR3 spans 16 residues. The germline CDR1 and CDR2 sequences are SNHLY and FYNNEI. This chain's CDR3 is CASRALAGGPVETQYF. CDR3 nucleotide sequence: TGTGCCAGCAGGGCACTAGCGGGAGGGCCCGTGGAGACCCAGTACTTC. Supplemented by reference TRBV2 and TRBJ2-5, the full variable domain reads EPEVTQTPSHQVTQMGQEVILRCVPISNHLYFYWYRQILGQKVEFLVSFYNNEISEKSEIFDDQFSVERPDGSNFTLKIRSTKLEDSAMYFCASRALAGGPVETQYFGPGTRLLVL.

The chain employs TRBV11-2 and TRBJ2-3; TRBD1 matches 8 bases. V lost 4 bases to trimming and J lost 3 bases; unmatched junction nucleotides: 6. The CDR3 is 15 amino acids. The germline V gene has CDR1 SGHAT and CDR2 FQNNGV. CDR3 in amino acids: CASSSTRDRTDTQYF. In nucleotides, the CDR3 is TGTGCCAGCAGCTCCACTCGGGACAGGACAGATACGCAGTATTTT. Together with reference TRBV11-2 and TRBJ2-3, the CDR3 gives the full variable domain: EAGVAQSPRYKIIEKRQSVAFWCNPISGHATLYWYQQILGQGPKLLIQFQNNGVVDDSQLPKDRFSAERLKGVDSTLKIQPAKLEDSAVYLCASSSTRDRTDTQYFGPGTRLTVL.

This clonotype was recorded a few times. The gene calls are TRBV18 and TRBJ1-1; the D is unclear. Trimming took 4 bases from V and 3 from J, leaving 9 bases between them. This CDR3 contains 13 residues. The V gene's germline CDR1 is KGHSH and CDR2 LQKENI. The CDR3 nucleotides are TGTGCCAGCTCACGAGTAGTGGACACTGAAGCTTTCTTT. This codes for CASSRVVDTEAFF.

This clonotype was picked up many times. The V call is TRBV12-3 or TRBV12-4, the J call TRBJ2-5; possible D gene TRBD1, 6 bases. The CDR3 loop spans 13 amino acids. Trimming left V 6 bases short and J 3 bases short, with 11 bases between. The CDR3 is CASRGDNEETQYF. The CDR3 DNA reads as TGTGCCAGCAGAGGGGACAATGAAGAGACCCAGTACTTC.

For this clonotype: This may come from a read error, since a much larger clone is one base off. This sequence joins TRBV28 and TRBJ1-2; no clear D. Germline V gene data show CDR1 as MDHEN and CDR2 as SYDVKM. CDR3 length: 15 amino acids. CDR3 nucleotides: TGTGTCAGCAGTTTTGAGGGAGCCGCTAACTATGGCTACACCTTC. Translating gives CVSSFEGAANYGYTF.

This clonotype occurred a few times. The chain combines TRBV19 with TRBJ2-1; 9 nucleotides agree with TRBD1. CDR1 LNHDA and CDR2 SQIVND come from the germline V gene (reference sequence). After removal of 0 bases from V and 15 bases from J, the junction contained 6 bases not matched to a gene. This CDR3 is built from 13 residues. The CDR3 DNA reads TGTGCCAGTAGTATAGAAAGGGACAGGGTACGGTTCTTC. This translates into CASSIERDRVRFF.

This clonotype was counted ten times or more. This rearrangement joins TRBV28 to TRBJ2-1; 10 positions agree with TRBD2. V lost 5 bases and J lost 7; bases outside the gene matches: 5. The CDR3 spans 14 residues. CDR1 MDHEN and CDR2 SYDVKM come from the germline V gene. CDR3: CASSPSGRTNEQFF. The CDR3 DNA is TGTGCCAGCAGTCCTAGCGGGAGAACGAATGAGCAGTTCTTC.

The chain combines TRBV5-1 with TRBJ2-7, with D perhaps TRBD1 (6 bases). The CDR3 extends over 16 amino acids. CDR1 is SGHRS, CDR2 YFSETQ, per germline. The ends were cut back, 0 bases at V and 1 base at J, with 14 bases in the middle. The DNA of the CDR3 is TGCGCCAGCAGCTTGGGGTACGGACAGCTATCCTACGAGCAGTACTTC. Translated: CASSLGYGQLSYEQYF.

The sample holds many counts of this clonotype. This chain joins TRBV6-2 or TRBV6-3 and TRBJ2-7; TRBD1 matches 9 bases. Germline V gives CDR1 MNHEY, CDR2 SVGEGT. V trimming: 3 bases; J trimming: 6 bases; junction bases outside the gene matches: 12. The CDR3 covers 16 residues. The CDR3 DNA follows: TGTGCCAGCAGTTATGGTCTCGGACAGGGGAGGCGCGAGCAGTACTTC. Residues: CASSYGLGQGRREQYF.

The chain combines TRBV6-1 with TRBJ2-7; D not resolved. The CDR3 has 12 residues. V lost 7 bases to trimming and J lost 3 bases, with 10 bases between them. In germline, CDR1 is MNHNS, CDR2 SASEGT. CDR3 bases: TGTGCCAGCAATTCGTCCGTCTACGAGCAGTACTTC. Translating gives CASNSSVYEQYF.

This clonotype turned up a few times. The chain combines TRBV11-2 with TRBJ1-1; TRBD1 aligns across 7 bases. Looked up from germline, CDR1 is SGHAT and CDR2 is FQNNGV. The CDR3 has 15 residues. V was clipped by 5 bases and J by 3 bases; unmatched bases: 9. CDR3 in amino acids: CASSPRTGTYTEAFF. Written as DNA, the CDR3 is TGTGCCAGCAGCCCGAGGACAGGAACTTACACTGAAGCTTTCTTT. The full variable domain, completed using reference TRBV11-2 and TRBJ1-1, is EAGVAQSPRYKIIEKRQSVAFWCNPISGHATLYWYQQILGQGPKLLIQFQNNGVVDDSQLPKDRFSAERLKGVDSTLKIQPAKLEDSAVYLCASSPRTGTYTEAFFGQGTRLTVV.

The chain links TRBV2 to TRBJ1-5; 9 positions match TRBD1. CDR3 length: 13 residues. CDR1 is SNHLY, CDR2 FYNNEI, per germline. J lost 8 bases, V lost 8 bases, and 7 bases had no gene match. The CDR3 coding sequence is TGTGCCAGCCGGGACAGGGATTTTGAGCCCCAGCATTTT. Translating it yields CASRDRDFEPQHF.

The sample holds a few counts of this clonotype. V gene TRBV24-1 combines with J gene TRBJ2-2; 8 nucleotides agree with TRBD2. Trimming took 3 bases from V and 7 from J; bases not matched to a gene: 6. The length of the CDR3 is 15 residues. Germline V gene lookup returns CDR1 KGHDR and CDR2 SFDVKD. The CDR3: CATSDGTRPGGELFF. The CDR3, as DNA: TGTGCCACCAGTGATGGGACTAGGCCTGGCGGGGAGCTGTTTTTT.

The chain recombines TRBV29-1 with TRBJ2-2; D uncertain. Germline-derived CDR1 and CDR2 are SQVTM and ANQGSEA. V was cut by 0 bases and J by 0 bases, with 5 bases left in between. The CDR3 extends over 14 amino acids. DNA of the CDR3: TGCAGCGTTGAAGATGGGACGAACACCGGGGAGCTGTTTTTT. Translated: CSVEDGTNTGELFF.

This clonotype was recorded at least ten times. The chain employs TRBV9 and TRBJ2-5; D gene unclear. The CDR3 spans 16 residues. V was clipped by 5 bases and J by 0 bases, with 17 bases between them. Germline V CDR1 and CDR2: SGDLS, YYNGEE. CDR3 protein: CASSLSQTDHQETQYF. DNA of the CDR3: TGTGCCAGCAGTCTTTCTCAGACCGACCACCAAGAGACCCAGTACTTC.

This clonotype has at least ten counts. This chain links TRBV28 with TRBJ2-7, with a possible D match to TRBD1 (5 bases). The V end lost 6 bases, the J end lost 5 bases, and 11 bases lay between the germline ends. The germline V gene has CDR1 MDHEN and CDR2 SYDVKM. This CDR3 has 12 amino acids. CDR3 coding DNA: TGTGCCAGCAGCCCCGGACAACACGAGCAGTACTTC. It is translated as CASSPGQHEQYF. Full variable domain (remainder filled in from reference TRBV28 and TRBJ2-7): DVKVTQSSRYLVKRTGEKVFLECVQDMDHENMFWYRQDPGLGLRLIYFSYDVKMKEKGDIPEGYSVSREKKERFSLILESASTNQTSMYLCASSPGQHEQYFGPGTRLTVT.